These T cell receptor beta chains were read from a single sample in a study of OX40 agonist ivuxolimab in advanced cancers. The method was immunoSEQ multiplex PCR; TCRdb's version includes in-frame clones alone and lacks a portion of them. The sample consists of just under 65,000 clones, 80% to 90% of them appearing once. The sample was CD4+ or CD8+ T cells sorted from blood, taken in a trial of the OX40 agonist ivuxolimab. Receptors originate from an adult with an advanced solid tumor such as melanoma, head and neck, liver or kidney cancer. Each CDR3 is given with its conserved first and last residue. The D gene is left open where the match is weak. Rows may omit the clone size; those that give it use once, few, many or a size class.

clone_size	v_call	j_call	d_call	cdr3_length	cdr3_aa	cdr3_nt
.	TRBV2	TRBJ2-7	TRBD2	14	CASSIERGGDEQYF	TGTGCCAGCAGTATTGAGCGGGGGGGAGACGAGCAGTACTTC
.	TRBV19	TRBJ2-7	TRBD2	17	CATRDQEAGVPSYEQYF	TGTGCCACGCGCGACCAGGAAGCGGGAGTCCCCTCCTACGAGCAGTACTTC
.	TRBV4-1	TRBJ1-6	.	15	CASRTRGASNSPLHF	TGCGCCAGCAGAACGCGGGGGGCGAGTAATTCACCCCTCCACTTT
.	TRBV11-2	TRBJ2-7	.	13	CASSLDPRHEQYF	TGTGCCAGCAGCTTAGATCCGCGCCACGAGCAGTACTTC
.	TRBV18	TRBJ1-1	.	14	CASSPRARGTEAFF	TGTGCCAGCTCACCAAGGGCAAGGGGCACTGAAGCTTTCTTT
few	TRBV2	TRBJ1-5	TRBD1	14	CASSPDRSPQPQHF	TGTGCCAGCAGCCCGGACAGGTCCCCTCAGCCCCAGCATTTT
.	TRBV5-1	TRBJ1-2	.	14	CASRPGLLYIGYTF	TGCGCCAGTAGACCGGGTCTTCTTTATATCGGCTACACCTTC
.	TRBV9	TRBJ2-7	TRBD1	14	CASSPNRGSYEQYF	TGTGCCAGCAGCCCAAACAGGGGCTCCTACGAGCAGTACTTC
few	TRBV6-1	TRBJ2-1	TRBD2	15	CANSLAGEGYNEQFF	TGTGCCAACTCCTTAGCGGGAGAAGGCTACAATGAGCAGTTCTTC
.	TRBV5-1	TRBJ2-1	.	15	CASSLAGGRENEQFF	TGCGCCAGCAGCTTGGCGGGCGGGCGTGAGAATGAGCAGTTCTTC
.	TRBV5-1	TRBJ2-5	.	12	CASSLPKETQYF	TGCGCCAGCAGCTTGCCCAAAGAGACCCAGTACTTC
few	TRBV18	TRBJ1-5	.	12	CASSPINQPQHF	TGTGCCAGCTCACCGATCAATCAGCCCCAGCATTTT
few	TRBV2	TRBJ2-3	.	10	CASSSYTQYF	TGTGCCAGCAGTTCATATACGCAGTATTTT
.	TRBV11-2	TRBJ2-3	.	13	CASSLGHADTQYF	TGTGCCAGCAGCTTAGGACATGCAGATACGCAGTATTTT
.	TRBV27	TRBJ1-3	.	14	CASRRDKDGNTIYF	TGTGCCAGCAGAAGGGACAAGGACGGAAACACCATATATTTT
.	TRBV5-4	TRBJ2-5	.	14	CASSWGAQKETQYF	TGTGCCAGCAGCTGGGGGGCCCAAAAAGAGACCCAGTACTTC
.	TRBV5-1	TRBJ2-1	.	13	CASSNYRDNEQFF	TGCGCCAGCAGCAACTACAGGGATAATGAGCAGTTCTTC
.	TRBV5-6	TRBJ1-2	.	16	CASSGAYRERRYGYTF	TGTGCCAGCAGCGGGGCATACAGGGAAAGGCGCTATGGCTACACCTTC
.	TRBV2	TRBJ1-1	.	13	CASRSTENTEAFF	TGTGCCAGCAGATCCACCGAGAACACTGAAGCTTTCTTT
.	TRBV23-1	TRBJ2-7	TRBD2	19	CASSQVAGLSLGATYEQYF	TGCGCCAGCAGTCAAGTAGCGGGATTGTCGTTAGGCGCCACCTACGAGCAGTACTTC
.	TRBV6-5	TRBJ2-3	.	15	CASSYGVERTDTQYF	TGTGCCAGCAGTTACGGGGTGGAACGCACAGATACGCAGTATTTT
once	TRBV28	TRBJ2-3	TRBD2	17	CASTLHGSGGATDTQYF	TGTGCCAGCACCCTCCACGGTAGCGGGGGGGCCACAGATACGCAGTATTTT